These 19 T cell receptor beta chains were sequenced from one sample in a study of T cell changes during pregnancy in multiple sclerosis. Libraries were prepared by immunoSEQ multiplex PCR; TCRdb keeps only in-frame clonotypes and omits some of them. The table lists 100,000 to 110,000 clones, around 92% of them singletons. Here the sequenced sample was peripheral blood, taken after pregnancy. The origin of the receptors is a female donor with multiple sclerosis, enrolled in a pregnancy study.

The genes are TRBV12-5 and TRBJ2-2; 8 positions agree with TRBD1. The ends lost 3 bases at V and 6 bases at J; junction bases unmatched: 9. This CDR3 is built from 16 residues. Germline lookup yields CDR1 LGHNT and CDR2 FRNRAP. CDR3 bases: TGTGCTAGTGGTTTCCAGACAGGGGTATGGCCCGGGGAGCTGTTTTTT. This codes for CASGFQTGVWPGELFF.

This clone is a singleton in its sample. V is TRBV11-3 and J is TRBJ2-1; possible D gene TRBD2, 5 bases. In germline, CDR1 is SGHNT, CDR2 YENEEA. V was clipped by 5 bases and J by 10 bases, with 15 bases between them. There are 13 residues in the CDR3. As DNA, the CDR3 is TGTGCCAGCAGCCGGAAAAGCGGAGCCGAGCAGTTCTTC. Its protein is CASSRKSGAEQFF.

This chain joins TRBV5-4 and TRBJ2-1, with a weak D call TRBD2 (7 bases). Germline CDR1 is SGHNT and CDR2 is YYREEE (reference sequence). Trimming shortened V by 2 bases and J by 10 bases, and 16 bases separated the two germline ends. CDR3 length: 14 residues. The CDR3 sequence is CASSLLGGGREQFF. DNA of the CDR3: TGTGCCAGCAGCTTACTCGGCGGGGGCCGGGAGCAGTTCTTC.

This clone was seen a single time. The gene calls are TRBV19 and TRBJ2-7, with 11 bases that match TRBD2. The CDR3 is 19 residues long. CDR1 is LNHDA, CDR2 SQIVND, per germline (reference sequence). V shed 5 bases and J 6 bases; nucleotides not matched to a gene: 21. CDR3 nucleotide sequence: TGTGCCAGTAGTCTTGGGGTACCATCACTAGCGGGAGTTCTCTTCGAGCAGTACTTC. It encodes CASSLGVPSLAGVLFEQYF.

This sequence joins TRBV30 and TRBJ2-2; possible D gene TRBD1, 5 bases. Trimming stripped 2 bases from V and 7 bases from J, with 20 bases between. Germline lookup yields CDR1 GTSNPN and CDR2 SVGIG (reference sequence). The CDR3 is made up of 16 amino acids. The CDR3 sequence: CAWSWGKTLNGGELFF. The DNA for the CDR3 is TGTGCCTGGAGTTGGGGCAAGACACTCAACGGCGGGGAGCTGTTTTTT. Using reference TRBV30 and TRBJ2-2 for the parts outside the CDR3, the full variable domain is SQTIHQWPATLVQPVGSPLSLECTVEGTSNPNLYWYRQAAGRGLQLLFYSVGIGQISSEVPQNLSASRPQDRQFILSSKKLLLSDSGFYLCAWSWGKTLNGGELFFGEGSRLTVL.

The chain carries TRBV5-1 and TRBJ1-1; perhaps TRBD1 as D (5 bases). V was pared by 0 bases and J by 5 bases, with 11 bases between. Germline assignment: CDR1 SGHRS and CDR2 YFSETQ. This CDR3 has 14 amino acids. CDR3 nucleotide sequence: TGCGCCAGCAGCTTGGATACAGGATGGACTGAAGCTTTCTTT. This encodes CASSLDTGWTEAFF. The whole variable domain, remainder taken from reference TRBV5-1 and TRBJ1-1, is KAGVTQTPRYLIKTRGQQVTLSCSPISGHRSVSWYQQTPGQGLQFLFEYFSETQRNKGNFPGRFSGRQFSNSRSEMNVSTLELGDSALYLCASSLDTGWTEAFFGQGTRLTVV.

V is TRBV5-5 and J is TRBJ2-1; D is possibly TRBD2 (6 bases). Trimming left V 2 bases short and J 8 bases short, with 20 bases between. The length of the CDR3 is 16 residues. Per germline, CDR1 SGHKS and CDR2 YYEKEE (reference sequence). Written as DNA, the CDR3 is TGTGCCAGCAGCTTACAACTAGGGACGGGAGTCGATGAGCAGTTCTTC. It is translated as CASSLQLGTGVDEQFF.

This clone was found once. The CDR3 region has the DNA TGTGCCAGCAGCCAGGGACAGGGAGATGGCTACACCTTC. Its translation: CASSQGQGDGYTF. The chain employs TRBV7-3 and TRBJ1-2; 9 bases fit TRBD1. The CDR3 consists of 13 residues. V shed 5 bases and J 6 bases; nucleotides not matched to a gene: 4. CDR1 SGHTA and CDR2 FQGTGA come from the germline V gene.

The chain uses TRBV7-2 and TRBJ2-2; perhaps TRBD1 as D (5 bases). The CDR3 loop spans 13 amino acids. Germline CDR1 SGHTA, CDR2 FQGNSA. Between the trimmed V and J ends, which lost 5 bases and 4 bases, there was a span of 8 bases. CDR3 in amino acids: CASSPRVTGELFF. In nucleotides, the CDR3 is TGTGCCAGCAGCCCCAGGGTCACCGGGGAGCTGTTTTTT.

This chain uses TRBV7-2 with TRBJ2-1; 12 positions agree with TRBD2. Germline V gene data show CDR1 as SGHTA and CDR2 as FQGNSA. V was clipped by 5 bases and J by 4 bases; unmatched bases: 6. This CDR3 region has 16 residues. The CDR3 sequence is CASSLLAGGGYNEQFF. CDR3 sequence (DNA): TGTGCCAGCAGCCTTCTAGCGGGGGGGGGTTACAATGAGCAGTTCTTC.

The genes are TRBV27 and TRBJ1-1, with D tentatively TRBD1 (5 bases). The V gene's germline CDR1 is MNHEY and CDR2 SMNVEV (reference sequence). Trimming took 5 bases from V and 1 from J, leaving 11 bases between them. This CDR3 has 14 amino acids. CDR3: CASSVRTGNTEAFF. The CDR3 DNA is TGTGCCAGCAGTGTACGTACAGGGAACACTGAAGCTTTCTTT.

About this clone: In the same sample, other DNA sequences code for this CDR3. The chain carries TRBV14 and TRBJ1-1; no firm D call. Per germline, CDR1 SGHDN and CDR2 FVKESK. V gave up 5 bases and J gave up 1 base, with 8 bases separating them. The CDR3 runs to 13 residues. Here the CDR3 reads CASSLATNTEAFF. In DNA form, the CDR3 reads TGTGCCAGCAGCTTAGCAACGAACACTGAAGCTTTCTTT.

The CDR3: CASSPSGQSTDTQYF. The CDR3 DNA follows: TGTGCCAGCTCACCCTCGGGACAGTCCACAGATACGCAGTATTTT. The genes are TRBV18 and TRBJ2-3; TRBD1 matches 7 bases. This CDR3 contains 15 residues. The ends lost 3 bases at V and 2 bases at J; junction bases unmatched: 5. Per germline, CDR1 KGHSH and CDR2 LQKENI.

This clone was counted once. The gene calls are TRBV30 and TRBJ1-2; D call uncertain. V was cut by 2 bases and J by 4 bases, with 8 bases left in between. The germline V gene encodes CDR1 GTSNPN and CDR2 SVGIG (reference sequence). The CDR3 consists of 12 residues. CDR3 protein: CAWSPGFYGYTF. CDR3 DNA sequence: TGTGCCTGGAGTCCCGGGTTCTATGGCTACACCTTC.

CDR3 sequence reads: CASSLRTGGQYEQYF. CDR3 in DNA: TGTGCCAGCAGTCTTCGGACAGGGGGACAATACGAGCAGTACTTC. J is TRBJ2-7 and V is TRBV6-5, with 10 bases matching TRBD1. V was clipped by 5 bases and J by 4 bases; unmatched bases: 8. The CDR3 sequence is 15 residues long. In germline, CDR1 is MNHEY, CDR2 SVGAGI.

The gene calls are TRBV5-6 and TRBJ2-5; 11 positions agree with TRBD2. CDR3 length: 17 amino acids. V was pared by 3 bases and J by 0 bases, with 7 bases of the junction left unmatched. Germline CDR1 is SGHDT and CDR2 is YYEEEE. CDR3 sequence: CASSWALAGGHQETQYF. The CDR3 bases are TGTGCCAGCAGCTGGGCTCTAGCGGGGGGCCACCAAGAGACCCAGTACTTC.

This rearrangement joins TRBV5-1 to TRBJ1-5; 8 bases line up with TRBD1. V lost 0 bases, J lost 0 bases, and 2 bases stayed unmatched. The germline gives CDR1 SGHRS, CDR2 YFSETQ. This CDR3 comprises 16 residues. The CDR3 here is CASSLGTGGSNQPQHF. The CDR3 DNA reads as TGCGCCAGCAGCTTGGGTACAGGGGGTAGCAATCAGCCCCAGCATTTT.

The chain has TRBV5-6 and TRBJ2-1, with 9 bases aligning to TRBD1. This CDR3 contains 17 residues. V lost 4 bases and J lost 7; bases outside the gene matches: 15. The germline gives CDR1 SGHDT, CDR2 YYEEEE. This CDR3 is CASSPYRGTGSPNEQFF. Here the CDR3 DNA reads TGTGCCAGCAGCCCCTACAGGGGGACAGGGTCCCCTAATGAGCAGTTCTTC.

The chain combines TRBV5-1 with TRBJ2-2; the D gene is possibly TRBD2 (6 bases). CDR1 is SGHRS and CDR2 is YFSETQ in the germline V gene. The V gene lost 4 bases and the J gene lost 6 bases, with 13 bases spanning the gap. CDR3 size: 14 residues. The CDR3 region has the DNA TGCGCCAGCAGCCCGACTAGTATACCCGGGGAGCTGTTTTTT. Its protein is CASSPTSIPGELFF.